The 21 T cell receptor beta chains presented below share a single source sample, sequenced in a study of glioma-infiltrating T cells. TCR alpha and beta CDR3 regions were amplified from RNA using iRepertoire nested multiplex PCR. Each CDR3 protein is one row after TCRdb ran MiXCR on the multiplex PCR reads. Here the sample spans a few hundred thousand distinct CDR3 sequences, roughly two fifths being singletons. Material for sequencing was glioma tissue, nonneoplastic brain tissue, or PBMCs (not recorded which). Every receptor here comes from a human donor with low-grade glioma or glioblastoma, undergoing nonglioma brain surgery, or in good health (not recorded which).

In this sample, this clonotype turned up many times. The DNA of the CDR3 is TGTGCCAGCAGTTTAGCAAGGGATTATGGCTACACCTTC. This sequence encodes CASSLARDYGYTF. The rearrangement joins TRBV28 to TRBJ1-2, with unresolved D. The V gene lost 2 bases and the J gene lost 5 bases, with 9 bases spanning the gap. Germline lookup yields CDR1 MDHEN and CDR2 SYDVKM. This CDR3 spans 13 amino acids.

With respect to this clonotype: This may be a read error, as it is one base from a much larger clone. The chain has TRBV28 and TRBJ2-1; 8 bases line up with TRBD2. Germline loops: CDR1 MDHEN, CDR2 SYDVKM. The CDR3 is made up of 17 amino acids. The trim removed 6 bases at V and 4 bases at J, leaving 14 bases unmatched. The CDR3 coding sequence is TGTGCCAGCAGCTTAAATGGGCGGGAGGTTATTTACAATGAGCAGTTCTTC. Translating gives CASSLNGREVIYNEQFF.

This clonotype was observed at least ten times. The gene calls are TRBV20-1 and TRBJ2-7; 9 positions agree with TRBD2. The CDR3 contains 15 residues. After removal of 3 bases from V and 0 bases from J, the junction contained 6 bases not matched to a gene. CDR1 DFQATT and CDR2 SNEGSKA come from the germline V gene (reference sequence). The CDR3 bases are TGCAGTGCTAGCCGTAGCGGGAGTATCTCCTACGAGCAGTACTTC. Protein sequence: CSASRSGSISYEQYF.

The chain uses TRBV4-2 and TRBJ2-3, with TRBD2 identical over 10 bases. V dropped 1 base and J dropped 4; count of bases not matched to a gene: 5. Germline CDR1 and CDR2: LGHNA and YNFKEQ. The CDR3 consists of 16 residues. CDR3 in amino acids: CASSQALAGAPDTQYF. In DNA, the CDR3 is TGTGCCAGCAGCCAAGCCCTAGCGGGAGCCCCAGATACGCAGTATTTT.

This clonotype was counted a few times. V is TRBV4-2 and J is TRBJ2-1; a possible D gene is TRBD2 (5 bases). Germline lookup yields CDR1 LGHNA and CDR2 YNFKEQ. The length of the CDR3 is 16 residues. V was cut by 1 base and J by 4 bases, with 14 bases left in between. The CDR3 DNA follows: TGTGCCAGCAGCCAAGTTCGGGGTAGCGAGTACAATGAGCAGTTCTTC. Translation gives CASSQVRGSEYNEQFF.

This clonotype was found a few times. The chain employs TRBV27 and TRBJ1-4; D remains unclear. V lost 2 bases, J lost 4 bases, and 8 bases lay in between. Germline lookup yields CDR1 MNHEY and CDR2 SMNVEV (reference sequence). The CDR3 has 14 amino acids. CDR3 amino acids: CASSLRRHNEKLFF. CDR3 nucleotides: TGTGCCAGCAGTTTACGGCGACATAATGAAAAACTGTTTTTT.

The chain combines TRBV6-2 or TRBV6-3 with TRBJ2-1; 9 bases line up with TRBD2. The V gene's germline CDR1 is MNHEY and CDR2 SVGEGT. The junction had 4 bases not matched to a gene; V was cut back by 4 bases and J by 6 bases. This CDR3 spans 14 amino acids. The CDR3 is CASSFGLARNEQFF. In nucleotides, the CDR3 is TGTGCCAGCAGTTTCGGACTAGCGCGCAATGAGCAGTTCTTC.

V and J are TRBV7-9 and TRBJ2-5, with 9 bases identical to TRBD2. The germline V gene has CDR1 SEHNR and CDR2 FQNEAQ (reference sequence). V was clipped by 5 bases and J by 3 bases; unmatched bases: 7. The CDR3 covers 15 residues. This chain's CDR3 is CASSTDRLAEETQYF. CDR3 DNA sequence: TGTGCCAGCAGCACCGATCGACTAGCGGAAGAGACCCAGTACTTC.

To note about this clonotype: A clone one base away is much larger, so this may be a read error. The chain combines TRBV27 with TRBJ2-1; unclear D gene. Germline V gene data show CDR1 as MNHEY and CDR2 as SMNVEV (reference sequence). CDR3 length equals 16 residues. The CDR3 reads CASSRLGFSSYNGQFF. The DNA of the CDR3 is TGTGCCAGCAGCCGCCTAGGTTTTAGCTCCTACAATGGGCAGTTCTTC.

The V gene is TRBV6-2 or TRBV6-3, the J gene TRBJ2-2; 8 bases line up with TRBD2. Trimming removed 7 bases from V and 3 bases from J; junction bases left unmatched: 4. The CDR3 has 14 residues. Germline V gene lookup returns CDR1 MNHEY and CDR2 SVGEGT. The CDR3 region has the DNA TGTGCCAGCAAGGCGGGAGGATACACCGGGGAGCTGTTTTTT. Its translation is CASKAGGYTGELFF.

J is TRBJ1-2 and V is TRBV7-2, with 9 bases fitting TRBD1. Germline trimming cut 0 bases from V and 7 bases from J; bases unmatched to any gene: 6. The germline gives CDR1 SGHTA, CDR2 FQGNSA. This CDR3 has 15 amino acids. CDR3 sequence reads: CASSLAGQGVRGYTF. The CDR3 DNA is TGTGCCAGCAGCTTAGCGGGACAGGGAGTCCGTGGCTACACCTTC.

In its sample, this clonotype was seen a few times. The chain recombines TRBV6-1 with TRBJ2-3; D is undetermined. CDR3 length: 13 amino acids. V was cut by 10 bases and J by 0 bases, with 11 bases left in between. Germline CDR1 is MNHNS and CDR2 is SASEGT. The CDR3 sequence: CAIRGSSTDTQYF. CDR3 nucleotide sequence: TGTGCCATTCGAGGATCTAGCACAGATACGCAGTATTTT.

The chain has TRBV5-1 and TRBJ2-7; 10 bases are a match to TRBD1. The junction had 5 bases not matched to a gene; V was cut back by 2 bases and J by 3 bases. Per the germline V gene, CDR1 is SGHRS and CDR2 is YFSETQ. The CDR3 has 15 residues. The CDR3 DNA reads TGCGCCAGCAGCTTTTTGACAGGGGGCTACTACGAGCAGTACTTC. This encodes CASSFLTGGYYEQYF.

V and J are TRBV6-1 and TRBJ2-7; weak D call: TRBD2 (6 bases). The V gene's germline CDR1 is MNHNS and CDR2 SASEGT. This CDR3 has 14 amino acids. The V gene lost 6 bases and the J gene lost 5 bases, with 17 bases spanning the gap. The CDR3 DNA reads TGTGCCAGCAGAGAGAGGGACTCCGGGGACGAGCAGTACTTC. It specifies CASRERDSGDEQYF.

The genes are TRBV28 and TRBJ1-5; D is perhaps TRBD1 (5 bases). Trimming took 6 bases from V and 0 from J, leaving 12 bases between them. The CDR3 is made up of 15 amino acids. Germline V lookup: CDR1 MDHEN, CDR2 SYDVKM. Here the CDR3 DNA reads TGTGCCAGCAGCTTGACAGTCTTTAGCAATCAGCCCCAGCATTTT. This translates into CASSLTVFSNQPQHF.

This chain connects TRBV7-2 to TRBJ2-3, with 10 positions matching TRBD2. V shed 5 bases and J 4 bases; nucleotides not matched to a gene: 9. Looked up from germline, CDR1 is SGHTA and CDR2 is FQGNSA. This CDR3 is 16 amino acids long. In DNA, the CDR3 is TGTGCCAGCAGCAGATCAGGACTAGCGGCGGCAGATACGCAGTATTTT. This gives the protein CASSRSGLAAADTQYF.

To note about this clonotype: With a much larger clone just one base away, this may be a read error. The chain uses TRBV20-1 and TRBJ1-5; D ambiguous. Per germline, CDR1 DFQATT and CDR2 SNEGSKA (reference sequence). The CDR3 sequence is 16 residues long. The V end was cut by 5 bases, the J end by 0 bases, with 17 bases between. CDR3 region: CSAGKHERDSNQPQHF. DNA for the CDR3: TGCAGTGCTGGGAAACATGAACGAGATAGCAATCAGCCCCAGCATTTT.

The sample holds many counts of this clonotype. The CDR3 reads CSARQQRNQPQHF. The CDR3 nucleotides are TGCAGTGCTAGACAACAGAGGAATCAGCCCCAGCATTTT. This chain uses TRBV20-1 with TRBJ1-5; D remains unclear. This CDR3 has 13 amino acids. CDR1 and CDR2 (germline): DFQATT, SNEGSKA (reference sequence). V gave up 2 bases and J gave up 4 bases, with 9 bases separating them.

This chain links TRBV11-2 with TRBJ2-3; D possibly corresponds to TRBD2 (5 bases). V was trimmed by 5 bases and J by 4 bases, leaving 16 bases between them. CDR3 size: 15 residues. Germline lookup yields CDR1 SGHAT and CDR2 FQNNGV. The CDR3 nucleotides read TGTGCCAGCAGCGCCGGGCCCTCCGGGGCAGATACGCAGTATTTT. Translation: CASSAGPSGADTQYF.

This chain links TRBV4-3 with TRBJ2-5; D possibly corresponds to TRBD2 (6 bases). The ends were cut back, 9 bases at V and 1 base at J, with 12 bases in the middle. Germline assignment: CDR1 LGHNA and CDR2 YSLEER. The CDR3 runs 13 residues. The CDR3 nucleotides read TGCGCCAGTCCACGGGACTTCCAAGAGACCCAGTACTTC. Translated, it gives CASPRDFQETQYF.

Comments on this clonotype: No conserved phenylalanine or tryptophan ends this CDR3, so it is likely a read error. The rearrangement links TRBV7-8 to TRBJ2-3; possibly TRBD1 for D (6 bases). The V gene lost 5 bases and the J gene lost 1 base, with 10 bases spanning the gap. The length of the CDR3 is 14 residues. CDR1 SGHVS and CDR2 FQNEAQ come from the germline V gene. The CDR3 reads CASSTGSGTDTQYL. The CDR3 nucleotides read TGTGCCAGCAGCACAGGGTCCGGCACAGATACGCAGTATCTT.